Included here is one T cell receptor (beta chain) sequence, with context. Which antigen it targets is not known. A single base separates this from a much larger clone, so it may be a read error. Instrument used: Illumina HiSeq 2500. First-strand cDNA was synthesized using Superscript III and a set of TRAV- and TRBV-specific primers, so that both TCRalpha and TCRbeta chains were covered. An approximately 18-cycle PCR with Phusion amplified the TCRs, pairing a constant-region primer with the adapter that was attached to the V primers. The isolated mRNA was amplified using the MessageAmp II aRNA Amplification Kit, with in vitro transcription performed for approximately 16 hours at 37 degrees C. The Dynabeads mRNA DIRECT Purification Kit was used to isolate mRNA for TCR sequencing. A second roughly 25-cycle Phusion PCR added indexed Illumina adapters, and products were purified with AMPure XP beads. As for how the authors treated the data: Custom Perl scripts were used to pool TCR sequences that encoded the same protein, to remove out-of-frame sequences, and to calculate the abundance of each clonotype. Any TCR sequence supported by only a single read was excluded from analysis. Repertoire metrics included Shannon entropy, Gini index, clonality, richness, and frequency of TCRs shared between repertoires. In TCRdb, the public reads were trimmed at Q25 with fastp and aligned with MiXCR, with productive beta chains retained. One record per CDR3 amino acid sequence lists the most common genes and DNA. The V and J calls, along with clone size, are taken from TCRdb and not from the paper's own processing. The sample table contains 85,000 to 95,000 distinct CDR3 sequences; only one count was recorded for less than 25% of them. Roughly 13% of the sample goes to the ten largest clones.

Including the terminal cysteine and phenylalanine, the CDR3 comprises 16 residues. Only the CDR3 region is kept as DNA, spanning 48 bases read in frame from base 1. CDR1 and CDR2, looked up from the germline V gene (reference sequence), are DFQATT and SNEGSKA. The entry originates in a study of low-dose radiotherapy and immunotherapy resistance in tumors (dated by TCRdb to the early 2020s). Notes on the research overall: Cohort 1 received 0.5 Gy per fraction every 2 weeks, with a prescribed total PTV dose of 6.5 Gy. Cohort 2 received 1 Gy per fraction every two weeks, with a total of 13 Gy over 26 weeks. Patients were given nivolumab as a 240 mg flat dose every two weeks and ipilimumab at 1 mg/kg every six weeks, with both drugs delivered intravenously. Cyclophosphamide 200 mg/m2 was given intravenously every two weeks, one day before each radiation and immunotherapy administration. Starting on cycle 1 day 1, patients took 300 mg of aspirin by mouth once daily for four cycles. The trial did not randomize participants into treatment groups. The translational analysis covered eight patients: three from the first dose cohort and the first five from the second dose cohort.

What the time point label conveys for this sample: after trial treatment. This specimen's treatment or condition label, per the study, means: LDRT plus nivolumab, ipilimumab, low-dose cyclophosphamide and aspirin (RACIN trial). The donors took part in RACIN, a single-arm, phase I, dose-escalation trial that combined nivolumab, ipilimumab, aspirin, low-dose cyclophosphamide and low-dose radiotherapy. Patients with advanced, TIL-negative solid tumors were considered eligible. The input for sequencing was PBMCs, taken after low-dose radiotherapy plus immunotherapy. The sequence came from a female donor with ovarian cancer. The chain couples TRBV20-1 to TRBJ2-2, and 9 bases in between align with TRBD1. The CDR3 protein sequence reads: CSSRPTGGAGTGELFF. The DNA reads TGCAGTTCTAGGCCTACAGGGGGCGCGGGCACCGGGGAGCTGTTTTTT.